A single TCR beta chain is shown here with its context. Its antigen is as yet unknown. This record belongs to a study of cytomegalovirus exposure and HLA in healthy donors. CDR1 is MNHEY, CDR2 SMNVEV, per germline (reference sequence). V lost 2 bases and J 1 base, leaving 7 bases between the germline ends. The CDR3 is 14 residues long. General observations from the study: Overall, approximately 150 TCR beta chains were annotated as cytomegalovirus-associated. According to reports, the classifier identified cytomegalovirus status with high specificity and sensitivity. Subsequent analysis showed first-cohort TCR clusters tending to co-occur in over a hundred validation repertoires.

Separate from the roughly 710-subject first cohort, the approximately 120-subject validation cohort was the one that the donors belonged to. TCRdb's copy holds only in-frame clones and misses some; the assay was immunoSEQ multiplex PCR. The sample lists about 98,000 clones; roughly 90% were seen once. This chain connects TRBV27 to TRBJ2-3; possibly TRBD2 for D (5 bases). The receptor was derived from a man between 18 and 29 years old in good health and CMV-seropositive. What was sequenced was PBMCs. CDR3 loop: CASSLIGGTDTQYF. DNA of the CDR3: TGTGCCAGCAGTTTAATCGGGGGCACAGATACGCAGTATTTT.